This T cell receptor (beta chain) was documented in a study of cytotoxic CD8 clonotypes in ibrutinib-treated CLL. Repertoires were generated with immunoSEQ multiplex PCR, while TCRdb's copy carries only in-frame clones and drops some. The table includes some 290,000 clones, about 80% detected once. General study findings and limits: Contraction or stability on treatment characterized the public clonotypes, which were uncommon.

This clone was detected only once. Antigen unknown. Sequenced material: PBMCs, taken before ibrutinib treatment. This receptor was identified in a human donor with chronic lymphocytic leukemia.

CDR3 DNA sequence: TGTGCCAGCAGCCCGGGGACTCGAGAGACCCAGTACTTC. It codes for CASSPGTRETQYF. The chain carries TRBV11-2 and TRBJ2-5, with D possibly TRBD2 on 6 matching bases. CDR1 and CDR2 (germline): SGHAT, FQNNGV. The CDR3 sequence is 13 residues long. V dropped 5 bases and J dropped 4 bases, with 11 bases sitting between them.